This is a list of T cell receptor beta chains from one sample in a study of shared clonotypes between healthy human individuals. The repertoire was sequenced with immunoSEQ multiplex PCR; TCRdb's copy has only in-frame clones and lacks some. The sample includes roughly 1,500,000 clones, 98% to 99% seen only once; the top ten take 0.36%. Sequenced sample: naive CD4+ T cells sorted from blood. Receptors were obtained from a man aged 25-40 years in good health. Both conserved end residues are part of each CDR3. D genes are given only for firm matches. Size values are once, few and many counts, or a class for expanded clones, and some rows have none.

j_call	d_call	clone_size	v_call	cdr3_nt	cdr3_aa
TRBJ2-1	NA	once	TRBV5-1	TGCGCCAGCAGCGCTGGATTTCCCTACAATGAGCAGTTCTTC	CASSAGFPYNEQFF
TRBJ2-7	TRBD2	NA	TRBV9	TGTGCCAGCAGCGTAGTAGCGGGAGGAGACTACGAGCAGTACTTC	CASSVVAGGDYEQYF
TRBJ1-4	NA	NA	TRBV15	TGTGCCACCAGCAGAGATGTTTCAACAGTAACTAATGAAAAACTGTTTTTT	CATSRDVSTVTNEKLFF
TRBJ2-7	NA	NA	TRBV10-3	TGTGCCACCGGACCTGTATCGAGCGAGCAGTACTTC	CATGPVSSEQYF
TRBJ2-1	TRBD2	NA	TRBV28	TGTGCCAGCAGTCTTCTACAGTGGACTAGCGGGAGGCACGAGCAGTTCTTC	CASSLLQWTSGRHEQFF
TRBJ2-1	NA	NA	TRBV5-1	TGCGCCAGCAGCTTGGATTATCAACTAGGTGAGCAGTTCTTC	CASSLDYQLGEQFF
TRBJ2-1	NA	NA	TRBV6-4	TGTGCCAGCAGTAACCATAGGGGACTTCGGAATGAGCAGTTCTTC	CASSNHRGLRNEQFF
TRBJ2-7	NA	NA	TRBV5-6	TGTGCCAGCAGCTTGTTAGGGAATGGACGATCCTACGAGCAGTACTTC	CASSLLGNGRSYEQYF
TRBJ2-7	TRBD1	NA	TRBV6-1	TGTGCCAGCAGTCTCCTTAACAGGGGATCCTACGAGCAGTACTTC	CASSLLNRGSYEQYF
TRBJ2-1	TRBD2	NA	TRBV28	TGTGCCAGCAGTTCGACTAGCGGGATCCTCTATGAGCAGTTCTTC	CASSSTSGILYEQFF
TRBJ1-2	NA	NA	TRBV27	TGTGCCAGCAGTTTAAGGGATCTCAGGGGCCTCCTTAACTATGGCTACACCTTC	CASSLRDLRGLLNYGYTF
TRBJ2-5	NA	NA	TRBV11-2	TGTGCCAGCAGCTTACGGGGAATTGGTGGAGAGACCCAGTACTTC	CASSLRGIGGETQYF
TRBJ2-3	NA	NA	TRBV19	TGTGCCAGTAGTATTTGGGTCCGAGGACTGCGAAATACTAGCACAGATACGCAGTATTTT	CASSIWVRGLRNTSTDTQYF
TRBJ1-5	NA	NA	TRBV18	TGTGCCAGCTCACCACTGGGGGGATCGAGTAATCAGCCCCAGCATTTT	CASSPLGGSSNQPQHF
TRBJ2-1	TRBD2	NA	TRBV9	TGTGCCAGCAGCGTGGGAGTAGCGGGAGGGCTGGATGAGCAGTTCTTC	CASSVGVAGGLDEQFF
TRBJ1-5	TRBD1	NA	TRBV4-1	TGCGCCAGCAGCCATCGGTTGGCGGCAGGCCAGGGGGAGTCCCAGCATTTT	CASSHRLAAGQGESQHF
TRBJ2-1	TRBD2	NA	TRBV27	TGTGCCAGCAGTGAAGCTAGCGGCTGGAGGGACAATGAGCAGTTCTTC	CASSEASGWRDNEQFF
TRBJ1-1	TRBD1	NA	TRBV7-9	TGTGCCAGCACCCTCCCAGGGGGCGTAGGTGAAGCTTTCTTT	CASTLPGGVGEAFF
TRBJ2-7	NA	NA	TRBV10-2	TGCGCCAGCAGAACCGGGATATACCCCTACGAGCAGTACTTC	CASRTGIYPYEQYF
TRBJ1-2	NA	NA	TRBV5-4	TGTGCCAGCAGCCTGGGTGCTAACTATGGCTACACCTTC	CASSLGANYGYTF
TRBJ2-3	TRBD2	NA	TRBV2	TGTGCCAGCAGTGAAGAGCGGGAGGACCTCTCGGATACGCAGTATTTT	CASSEEREDLSDTQYF
TRBJ1-2	TRBD1	NA	TRBV2	TGTGCCAGCAGTAAGGACAGGGCCGACTATGGCTACACCTTC	CASSKDRADYGYTF
TRBJ2-1	NA	NA	TRBV5-1	TGCGCCAGCAGCCAGAACAATGAGCAGTTCTTC	CASSQNNEQFF
TRBJ2-5	NA	NA	TRBV5-1	TGCGCCAGCAGCTTGTGGGCCGAACAAGAGACCCAGTACTTC	CASSLWAEQETQYF
TRBJ1-1	NA	NA	TRBV7-9	TGTGCCAGCAGCTTTGCAACACTGAACACTGAAGCTTTCTTT	CASSFATLNTEAFF
TRBJ2-2	NA	NA	TRBV5-1	TGCGCCAGCAGCTTGATGCCCAGGGGAGCCGACCCCGGGGAGCTGTTTTTT	CASSLMPRGADPGELFF
TRBJ1-4	NA	NA	TRBV4-1	TGCGCCAGCAGCCAACGGCACTTAGCAACTAATGAAAAACTGTTTTTT	CASSQRHLATNEKLFF
TRBJ2-1	TRBD1	NA	TRBV10-2	TGCGCCAGCAGTGCCCCCGGACAGGGGGTCTATGAGCAGTTCTTC	CASSAPGQGVYEQFF
TRBJ1-5	NA	NA	TRBV10-2	TGCGCCAGCAGAGGCAGGGGACCGAACAATCAGCCCCAGCATTTT	CASRGRGPNNQPQHF
TRBJ2-1	TRBD2	NA	TRBV4-2	TGTGCCAGCAGCCAAGATGCCGGACCGCTAGCGGTATCCTACAATGAGCAGTTCTTC	CASSQDAGPLAVSYNEQFF
TRBJ2-3	NA	NA	TRBV5-1	TGCGCCAGCAGCTTGGTACCTGGAGATACGCAGTATTTT	CASSLVPGDTQYF
TRBJ2-1	TRBD2	NA	TRBV7-9	TGTGCCAGCAGCTCCCTAGCGGGAGATGGGTACAATGAGCAGTTCTTC	CASSSLAGDGYNEQFF
TRBJ2-5	NA	NA	TRBV5-1	TGCGCCAGCAGCTTGGATCCCCATCAAGAGACCCAGTACTTC	CASSLDPHQETQYF
TRBJ2-7	TRBD2	NA	TRBV5-5	TGTGCCAGCAGTCTAGCGGGAGGACTCGAGCAGTACTTC	CASSLAGGLEQYF
TRBJ2-7	NA	NA	TRBV11-2	TGTGCCAGCAGCCAAGGGAGGGGGCAATACGAGCAGTACTTC	CASSQGRGQYEQYF
TRBJ2-7	TRBD2	NA	TRBV19	TGTGCCAGTAGTATAAAAAGTCTAGCGGGAGGGCCAGATGTCGAGCAGTACTTC	CASSIKSLAGGPDVEQYF
TRBJ2-7	NA	NA	TRBV10-3	TGTGCCATCAGTGAGTCGGGTGGGGGCTGGTACGAGCAGTACTTC	CAISESGGGWYEQYF
TRBJ2-1	NA	NA	TRBV6-1	TGTGCCAGCAGTGAAGCGGACGGTTCCTACAATGAGCAGTTCTTC	CASSEADGSYNEQFF
TRBJ1-1	NA	few	TRBV2	TGTGCCAGCAGTGATTATTACAGACTAAATGAAGCTTTCTTT	CASSDYYRLNEAFF
TRBJ1-5	TRBD1	NA	TRBV28	TGTGCCAGCAGTTTTGGTTGGGCCAGGGGGGGTGGGGGCAATCAGCCCCAGCATTTT	CASSFGWARGGGGNQPQHF
TRBJ1-5	TRBD1	once	TRBV6-1	TGTGCCAGCAGTGAACAGGGGGGCAATCAGCCCCAGCATTTT	CASSEQGGNQPQHF
TRBJ2-5	NA	once	TRBV5-4	TGTGCCAGCAGCTGGACTCAACAAGAGACCCAGTACTTC	CASSWTQQETQYF
TRBJ1-5	NA	NA	TRBV5-4	TGTGCCAGCAGCTTGGGGGCAGGGATGGATCAGCCCCAGCATTTT	CASSLGAGMDQPQHF
TRBJ1-1	TRBD1	once	TRBV27	TGTGCCAGCAGTTTATACAGGGGGAAGAACACTGAAGCTTTCTTT	CASSLYRGKNTEAFF
TRBJ2-3	TRBD2	NA	TRBV15	TGTGCCACCAGCAGGTCACCGGGACTAGCGAGGGATACGCAGTATTTT	CATSRSPGLARDTQYF
TRBJ2-1	TRBD1	NA	TRBV11-2	TGTGCCAGCAGTCCGATAACAGGGGTCAACAATGAGCAGTTCTTC	CASSPITGVNNEQFF
TRBJ2-7	NA	NA	TRBV5-6	TGTGCCAGCAGCTTGAAGGGACTGCGTGTTTTC	CASSLKGLRVF
TRBJ1-5	NA	NA	TRBV6-6	TGTGCCAGCAGTTACTCGACCTTGGAGCCCCAGCATTTT	CASSYSTLEPQHF
TRBJ2-5	TRBD2	NA	TRBV7-2	TGTGCCAGCAGCTTAGGACTAGCGGGAGGCGATGAGACCCAGTACTTC	CASSLGLAGGDETQYF
TRBJ1-5	TRBD1	NA	TRBV19	TGTGCCAGTAGTATCCCGACAGGGTTGGGCAATCAGCCCCAGCATTTT	CASSIPTGLGNQPQHF